This T cell receptor beta chain was identified during a study of cytomegalovirus exposure and HLA in healthy donors. Study overall: Some 200 million T cells yielded 110 million or so unique TCR beta sequences in earlier analysis.

To note about this clone: Its antigen is unidentified.

It was with 60 Vbeta and 13 Jbeta primers that the PCR ran. The assay was immunoSEQ multiplex PCR, and TCRdb's table has in-frame clones only and misses some. Of under 250,000 clones in the sample, 60% to 80% were seen once. Overall study findings and caveats: Reported results showed that the classifier diagnosed cytomegalovirus status with high specificity and sensitivity.

Sequenced input: PBMCs. This receptor was obtained from a male donor in good health and CMV-seronegative.

CDR3 region: CASGAGGESTEAFF. As DNA, the CDR3 is TGTGCCAGCGGTGCGGGGGGCGAATCGACTGAAGCTTTCTTT. The chain uses TRBV6-5 and TRBJ1-1, with D possibly being TRBD1 (6 bases). CDR3 size: 14 residues. V lost 8 bases and J 5 bases, leaving 18 bases between the germline ends. Germline CDR1 and CDR2: MNHEY and SVGAGI.